One and the same sample provided the 13 T cell receptor beta chains below, sequenced in a study of blood T cells in healthy people across ages. Primers used in a second PCR of about 6 to 11 cycles were a sample-barcoded 5' primer and a J-beta primer mix. TCRdb re-called the 5' RACE reads through MiXCR, storing one row per CDR3 protein. The sample holds some 1,800,000 distinct CDR3 sequences, approximately 39% seen once. Sequencing was carried out using blood. These receptors were collected from a human donor in good health.

The rearrangement joins TRBV12-3 or TRBV12-4 to TRBJ1-2; weak D call: TRBD1 (6 bases). V lost 3 bases and J lost 0, with 14 bases in between. The CDR3 is 16 amino acids. The CDR3 DNA reads TGTGCCAGCAGTTTCGGGGGCGCGGGAGCTAACTATGGCTACACCTTC. Protein sequence: CASSFGGAGANYGYTF.

The chain links TRBV12-3 or TRBV12-4 to TRBJ2-1; D uncertain. Between the trimmed V and J ends, which lost 0 bases and 8 bases, there was a span of 17 bases. The CDR3 has 16 amino acids. The CDR3 coding sequence is TGTGCCAGCAGTTTAGCCCCTGACACGATTTCGGATGAGCAGTTCTTC. Protein: CASSLAPDTISDEQFF.

Concerning this clonotype: This CDR3 is missing its conserved last phenylalanine or tryptophan, likely due to a read error. The rearrangement links TRBV7-9 to TRBJ1-2; 9 nucleotides line up with TRBD1. Germline lookup yields CDR1 SEHNR and CDR2 FQNEAQ (reference sequence). With V trimmed by 5 bases and J by 5 bases, 12 bases remained unmatched. This CDR3 comprises 16 residues. The DNA for the CDR3 is TGTGCCAGCAGCCAACCAACAGGGGGCAAAGTGTATGGCTACACCGTC. Protein: CASSQPTGGKVYGYTV.

Only a few counts were recorded for this clonotype. This rearrangement joins TRBV14 to TRBJ2-1; tentatively, D is TRBD2 (6 bases). Germline V gene sequence: CDR1 SGHDN, CDR2 FVKESK. The CDR3 length is 16 residues. Trimming took 0 bases from V and 1 from J, leaving 10 bases between them. The CDR3 coding sequence is TGTGCCAGCAGCCAAGATTGGCGGGGATCCTACAATGAGCAGTTCTTC. Protein sequence: CASSQDWRGSYNEQFF.

The V gene is TRBV28, the J gene TRBJ1-5; D is unresolved. Germline V gives CDR1 MDHEN, CDR2 SYDVKM. Trimming stripped 7 bases from V and 6 bases from J, with 19 bases between. CDR3 length equals 15 residues. CDR3 amino acids: CASKGGIVVGQPQHF. CDR3 coding DNA: TGTGCCAGCAAAGGAGGTATTGTGGTAGGTCAGCCCCAGCATTTT. The full variable domain, in which reference TRBV28 and TRBJ1-5 provide the parts outside the CDR3, is DVKVTQSSRYLVKRTGEKVFLECVQDMDHENMFWYRQDPGLGLRLIYFSYDVKMKEKGDIPEGYSVSREKKERFSLILESASTNQTSMYLCASKGGIVVGQPQHFGDGTRLSIL.

The V and J genes are TRBV7-2 and TRBJ1-2, with TRBD1 as a possible D gene (6 bases). Looked up from germline, CDR1 is SGHTA and CDR2 is FQGNSA. V was trimmed by 5 bases and J by 4 bases, leaving 14 bases between them. The CDR3 has 14 amino acids. CDR3 sequence reads: CASSPLTGFYGYTF. The DNA for the CDR3 is TGTGCCAGCAGCCCGTTGACAGGTTTCTATGGCTACACCTTC.

This sequence joins TRBV20-1 and TRBJ2-7; the match to TRBD1 covers 7 bases. The CDR3 has 11 amino acids. Germline loops: CDR1 DFQATT, CDR2 SNEGSKA (reference sequence). With 8 bases clipped from V and 5 bases from J, the junction kept 6 bases outside the gene matches. This chain's CDR3 is CSTGQPDEQYF. DNA of the CDR3: TGCAGTACGGGACAGCCCGACGAGCAGTACTTC.

This sequence joins TRBV29-1 and TRBJ2-1; D unresolved. The germline gives CDR1 SQVTM, CDR2 ANQGSEA. The CDR3 length is 13 residues. The ends were cut back, 3 bases at V and 0 bases at J, with 6 bases in the middle. The CDR3 DNA is TGCAGCGTTGAGGGTCACTCCTACAATGAGCAGTTCTTC. As protein: CSVEGHSYNEQFF.

This clonotype was seen a few times. V usage is TRBV29-1 and J usage is TRBJ2-3; D perhaps matches TRBD2 (5 bases). Germline CDR1 and CDR2: SQVTM and ANQGSEA. The ends were cut back, 3 bases at V and 3 bases at J, with 13 bases in the middle. The CDR3 loop spans 14 amino acids. The CDR3 loop reads CSVEIPEGTDTQYF. In nucleotides, the CDR3 is TGCAGCGTTGAGATCCCCGAGGGAACAGATACGCAGTATTTT.

About this clonotype: One end of the junction is discordant with germline, which a read error may explain. The chain employs TRBV24-1 and TRBJ2-6, with D perhaps being TRBD1 or TRBD2 (5 bases each). Germline CDR1 reads KGHDR; CDR2 reads SFDVKD. This CDR3 is 16 amino acids long. The CDR3 coding sequence is TGTGCCACCAGTGACGCCCGAGGGTCTGGGGCCAACGTCCGGACTTTC. Protein product: CATSDARGSGANVRTF.

The chain couples TRBV28 to TRBJ2-7; tentatively, D is TRBD1 (5 bases). The CDR3 totals 14 residues. V shed 2 bases and J shed 9 bases, with 17 bases lying between them. Germline-derived CDR1 and CDR2 are MDHEN and SYDVKM. The CDR3 region has the DNA TGTGCCAGCAGTTTAGCCCCCAGGGCAGTGGTGCAGTACTTC. Translating it yields CASSLAPRAVVQYF.

The V gene is TRBV20-1, the J gene TRBJ1-5; D is perhaps TRBD1 (5 bases). V was shortened by 5 bases and J by 5 bases, with 25 bases between the two germline ends. The CDR3 spans 17 residues. In germline, CDR1 is DFQATT, CDR2 SNEGSKA (reference sequence). Here the CDR3 reads CSAQLQGILYHDQPQHF. The CDR3 bases are TGCAGTGCTCAACTCCAGGGTATCCTATATCATGATCAGCCCCAGCATTTT.

The chain carries TRBV7-9 and TRBJ2-7; tentatively, D is TRBD1 or TRBD2 (5 bases each). The CDR3 length is 14 residues. V lost 2 bases to trimming and J lost 0 bases, with 8 bases between them. Germline loops: CDR1 SEHNR, CDR2 FQNEAQ (reference sequence). The chain's CDR3 is CASSLMGDSYEQYF. The CDR3 DNA is TGTGCCAGCAGCTTAATGGGGGACTCCTACGAGCAGTACTTC.